These 25 T cell receptor beta chains share one sample of origin, sequenced in a study of cytomegalovirus exposure and HLA in healthy donors. A multiplex PCR was run with 60 Vbeta primers and 13 Jbeta primers. Repertoires were generated with immunoSEQ multiplex PCR, while TCRdb's copy carries only in-frame clones and drops some. The data contain roughly 190,000 clones, 75% to 90% of them seen just once; the ten biggest clones take up under 0.9%. The sequenced material came from PBMCs. The receptors here all came from a woman aged 18-30 years in good health and CMV-seronegative.

V usage is TRBV25-1 and J usage is TRBJ2-5; D gene ambiguous. V was pared by 1 base and J by 3 bases, with 6 bases between. The CDR3 loop spans 13 amino acids. Germline CDR1 is MGHDK and CDR2 is SYGVNS. The CDR3 region has the DNA TGTGCCAGCAGTGAATCCGGAGAAGAGACCCAGTACTTC. Translated, it gives CASSESGEETQYF. The variable domain in full, completed from reference TRBV25-1 and TRBJ2-5, reads EADIYQTPRYLVIGTGKKITLECSQTMGHDKMYWYQQDPGMELHLIHYSYGVNSTEKGDLSSESTVSRIRTEHFPLTLESARPSHTSQYLCASSESGEETQYFGPGTRLLVL.

V and J are TRBV5-1 and TRBJ2-3, with 8 bases fitting TRBD2. Germline CDR1 SGHRS, CDR2 YFSETQ. CDR3 size: 16 residues. The J segment lost 3 bases and the V segment lost 7 bases, leaving 13 bases of the junction unmatched. This CDR3 is CASRSGTSVFTDTQYF. The CDR3 region has the DNA TGCGCCAGCCGATCCGGGACTAGTGTTTTTACAGATACGCAGTATTTT.

As to this clone: Other DNA sequences in this specimen translate into the identical CDR3. The chain is built from TRBV7-9 and TRBJ1-5; TRBD1 agrees at 7 bases. Germline CDR1 reads SEHNR; CDR2 reads FQNEAQ (reference sequence). Unmatched junction bases numbered 4, after V lost 5 bases and J lost 3 bases. CDR3 length: 14 amino acids. CDR3 amino acids: CASSLGQTNQPQHF. The CDR3 bases are TGTGCCAGCAGCCTGGGACAGACCAATCAGCCCCAGCATTTT.

Only one count was recorded for this clone. This chain uses TRBV18 with TRBJ2-7; 13 nucleotides line up with TRBD2. Germline loops: CDR1 KGHSH, CDR2 LQKENI. The trim removed 6 bases at V and 3 bases at J, leaving 11 bases unmatched. This CDR3 is built from 17 residues. CDR3 DNA: TGTGCCAGCTCTCCGCGGACTAGCGGGAGCCTAAACTACGAGCAGTACTTC. It codes for CASSPRTSGSLNYEQYF. Filled out from reference TRBV18 and TRBJ2-7, the complete variable domain reads NAGVMQNPRHLVRRRGQEARLRCSPMKGHSHVYWYRQLPEEGLKFMVYLQKENIIDESGMPKERFSAEFPKEGPSILRIQQVVRGDSAAYFCASSPRTSGSLNYEQYFGPGTRLTVT.

V and J are TRBV5-1 and TRBJ1-4; TRBD1 agrees at 7 bases. The V and J ends lost 3 bases and 2 bases, in that order; junction bases with no gene match: 4. This CDR3 is 15 amino acids long. Germline V lookup: CDR1 SGHRS, CDR2 YFSETQ. As DNA, the CDR3 is TGCGCCAGCAGCTCCTACAGGGGCACTAATGAAAAACTGTTTTTT. Its translation is CASSSYRGTNEKLFF.

This clone was found a few times. The chain is built from TRBV5-1 and TRBJ1-5; maybe TRBD1 (6 bases). CDR3 size: 14 residues. Germline CDR1 reads SGHRS; CDR2 reads YFSETQ. The V end lost 2 bases, the J end lost 7 bases, and 13 bases lay between the germline ends. This CDR3 is CASSLTGLEQPQHF. The CDR3 DNA sequence: TGCGCCAGCAGCTTAACAGGGCTGGAACAGCCCCAGCATTTT.

The rearrangement links TRBV9 to TRBJ1-4, with TRBD1 identical over 7 bases. This CDR3 contains 15 residues. Trimming took 3 bases from V and 5 from J; bases not matched to a gene: 7. Germline V lookup: CDR1 SGDLS, CDR2 YYNGEE. CDR3 region: CASSETGTENEKLFF. CDR3 in DNA: TGTGCCAGCAGCGAGACCGGGACAGAGAATGAAAAACTGTTTTTT.

The chain joins TRBV4-1 to TRBJ1-1; 9 bases map to TRBD1. The CDR3 spans 15 residues. Looked up from germline, CDR1 is MGHRA and CDR2 is YSYEKL. The trim removed 5 bases at V and 6 bases at J, leaving 10 bases unmatched. This CDR3 is CASSTHRDRVPEAFF. Here the CDR3 DNA reads TGCGCCAGCAGCACACACCGGGACAGGGTCCCTGAAGCTTTCTTT.

This chain uses TRBV5-4 with TRBJ2-7; 10 positions agree with TRBD1. The CDR3 consists of 15 residues. Trimming removed 1 base from V and 3 bases from J; junction bases left unmatched: 4. In germline, CDR1 is SGHNT, CDR2 YYREEE (reference sequence). This chain's CDR3 is CASSLPGQGIYEQYF. In nucleotides, the CDR3 is TGTGCCAGCAGCTTGCCGGGACAGGGGATCTACGAGCAGTACTTC.

This clone was recorded once. The gene calls are TRBV7-9 and TRBJ1-2; D gene ambiguous. The V gene's germline CDR1 is SEHNR and CDR2 FQNEAQ (reference sequence). The CDR3 contains 13 residues. Trimming pared 1 base from V and 6 bases from J, leaving 9 bases between. CDR3 loop: CASSLDGVNGYTF. The CDR3 DNA sequence: TGTGCCAGCAGCTTAGACGGGGTGAATGGCTACACCTTC.

This clone has only one observation. CDR3 amino acids: CASSYSGGANTGELFF. The DNA of the CDR3 is TGTGCCAGCAGTTACTCGGGCGGGGCGAACACCGGGGAGCTGTTTTTT. The chain employs TRBV6-5 and TRBJ2-2; maybe TRBD2 (6 bases). CDR3 length equals 16 residues. Trimming removed 0 bases from V and 0 bases from J, with 8 bases in between. The germline CDR1 and CDR2 sequences are MNHEY and SVGAGI.

This clone was counted at least ten times. V and J are TRBV7-6 and TRBJ1-3; TRBD1 agrees at 11 bases. J was trimmed by 4 bases and V by 5 bases; bases with no gene match: 7. Per germline, CDR1 SGHVS and CDR2 FNYEAQ. The length of the CDR3 is 16 residues. The CDR3 loop reads CASSPGQGASGNTIYF. The CDR3 DNA is TGTGCCAGCAGCCCAGGACAGGGGGCGTCGGGAAACACCATATATTTT.

In this sample, this clone turned up once. V and J are TRBV25-1 and TRBJ1-1; D may be TRBD1 (5 bases). This CDR3 comprises 12 residues. The V end lost 8 bases, the J end lost 4 bases, and 11 bases lay between the germline ends. CDR1 is MGHDK, CDR2 SYGVNS, per germline. The CDR3 sequence: CASSDSTTEAFF. CDR3 sequence (DNA): TGTGCCAGCTCCGACAGTACCACTGAAGCTTTCTTT.

This chain links TRBV6-6 with TRBJ1-5; 8 bases map to TRBD1. This CDR3 contains 14 residues. Germline V gene sequence: CDR1 MNHNY, CDR2 SVGAGI (reference sequence). The V segment lost 5 bases and the J segment 5 bases; nucleotides outside the gene matches: 5. This CDR3 reads CASSPQGAYQPQHF. DNA for the CDR3: TGTGCCAGCAGTCCCCAGGGGGCGTATCAGCCCCAGCATTTT.

The gene calls are TRBV5-6 and TRBJ2-2, with D hard to call. CDR1 is SGHDT and CDR2 is YYEEEE in the germline V gene. This CDR3 is 13 amino acids long. Trimming shortened V by 4 bases and J by 6 bases, and 10 bases separated the two germline ends. CDR3 protein: CASSQFQAGELFF. CDR3 DNA: TGTGCCAGCAGCCAATTCCAGGCCGGGGAGCTGTTTTTT.

The V gene is TRBV18, the J gene TRBJ2-5; TRBD1 is a possible D gene (5 bases). The CDR3 is made up of 16 amino acids. Trimming left V 2 bases short and J 0 bases short, with 13 bases between. Germline loops: CDR1 KGHSH, CDR2 LQKENI. The CDR3 region is CASSPNGAGYQETQYF. CDR3 bases: TGTGCCAGCTCACCAAATGGGGCCGGGTACCAAGAGACCCAGTACTTC.

The rearrangement links TRBV10-3 to TRBJ1-6, with a possible D match to TRBD1 (6 bases). This CDR3 contains 16 residues. Germline V lookup: CDR1 ENHRY, CDR2 SYGVKD. The V and J ends lost 3 bases and 2 bases respectively, with 11 bases between them. For the CDR3, the DNA is TGTGCCATCAGTGATTCAGGGACACCCTATAATTCACCCCTCCACTTT. Amino acid sequence: CAISDSGTPYNSPLHF.

The chain has TRBV27 and TRBJ2-1, with 8 positions matching TRBD2. The CDR3 has 18 residues. Losses at the gene ends were 5 bases for V and 2 bases for J; bases not matched to a gene: 14. Germline CDR1 MNHEY, CDR2 SMNVEV (reference sequence). CDR3 residues: CASSPQPLAGPTYNEQFF. In DNA, the CDR3 is TGTGCCAGCAGTCCCCAACCCTTAGCGGGGCCGACCTACAATGAGCAGTTCTTC.

The chain links TRBV5-7 to TRBJ2-7; TRBD1 aligns across 10 bases. TRBV5-7 belongs to the ORF category, with a function that is uncertain. CDR3 length: 14 residues. V was clipped by 5 bases and J by 3 bases; unmatched bases: 5. CDR3 DNA sequence: TGTGCCAGCAGGGGGGGACAGGGGATCTACGAGCAGTACTTC. Its protein product is CASRGGQGIYEQYF.

This clone came up once. The gene calls are TRBV18 and TRBJ2-7; a weak D match, TRBD1 (5 bases). There are 14 residues in the CDR3. CDR1 is KGHSH and CDR2 is LQKENI in the germline V gene. V was trimmed by 4 bases and J by 7 bases, leaving 17 bases between them. The CDR3 region has the DNA TGTGCCAGCTCACGGTCGACAGTTCGGGTAGAGCAGTACTTC. Encoded protein: CASSRSTVRVEQYF.

The chain has TRBV9 and TRBJ2-2; 7 bases align to TRBD2. The junction had 2 bases not matched to a gene; V was cut back by 0 bases and J by 0 bases. Germline CDR1 SGDLS, CDR2 YYNGEE. The CDR3 sequence is 16 residues long. The CDR3 loop reads CASSVGGGPNTGELFF. Written as DNA, the CDR3 is TGTGCCAGCAGCGTAGGCGGGGGACCGAACACCGGGGAGCTGTTTTTT.

The rearrangement uses TRBV7-7 and TRBJ2-7, with 9 bases lining up with TRBD1. Germline assignment: CDR1 SSHAT and CDR2 FNYEAQ (reference sequence). After removal of 5 bases from V and 2 bases from J, the junction contained 4 bases not matched to a gene. The CDR3 is made up of 14 amino acids. For the CDR3, the DNA is TGTGCCAGCAGCATGGGACAGGGCACCTACGAGCAGTACTTC. The encoded protein is CASSMGQGTYEQYF.

V usage is TRBV27 and J usage is TRBJ2-5; a weak D match, TRBD1 (5 bases). CDR3 length equals 16 residues. Deletions cut 7 bases from V and 1 base from J, with 19 bases between. CDR1 is MNHEY, CDR2 SMNVEV, per germline (reference sequence). The DNA of the CDR3 is TGTGCCAGCACCTACTACGGACAAAACGGCCAAGAGACCCAGTACTTC. Its protein product is CASTYYGQNGQETQYF.

The J gene is TRBJ2-7, the V gene TRBV13; 8 bases map to TRBD2. Germline values: CDR1 PRHDT, CDR2 FYEKMQ (reference sequence). V lost 4 bases and J lost 5; bases outside the gene matches: 4. The CDR3 is 13 amino acids. The CDR3 bases are TGTGCCAGCAGCTCGAGCGGGAGCCACGAGCAGTACTTC. Translating gives CASSSSGSHEQYF.

The chain carries TRBV30 and TRBJ2-5; D may be TRBD2 (6 bases). Germline V gives CDR1 GTSNPN, CDR2 SVGIG (reference sequence). This CDR3 region has 15 residues. Trimming removed 5 bases at V and 7 bases at J, with 23 bases between. The DNA for the CDR3 is TGTGCCTGGGACCAGGGACTGGGTGGGGGGACGACCCAGTACTTC. Translation: CAWDQGLGGGTTQYF.